Listed here are 6 T cell receptor beta chains from one sample, sequenced in a study of spatial heterogeneity in lung cancer. TCRdb processed the 5' RACE reads anew with MiXCR; each CDR3 protein has one entry. The profile shows over 45,000 distinct CDR3 sequences, approximately 5.3% of them singletons. The time point is: sample taken at primary tumor resection. Tumor, nontumor lung or frozen PBMC supplied whole RNA, sequenced without sorting. The sample in question was PBMCs, obtained at surgery. The receptors come from a male donor with early-stage non-small cell lung cancer.

Ten or more counts support this clonotype. The rearrangement links TRBV19 to TRBJ2-2; 14 bases agree with TRBD2. The J segment lost 7 bases and the V segment lost 6 bases, leaving 22 bases of the junction unmatched. CDR1 is LNHDA, CDR2 SQIVND, per germline (reference sequence). This CDR3 is built from 21 residues. The CDR3 DNA is TGTGCCAGTAGGCCCTGGGACAGGCCTCCGGGACTAGCGGGAGCGGACGGGGAGCTGTTTTTT. Its protein is CASRPWDRPPGLAGADGELFF.

This clonotype was recorded at least ten times. The chain employs TRBV7-2 and TRBJ1-6; TRBD1 matches at 9 bases. The germline gives CDR1 SGHTA, CDR2 FQGNSA. V shed 5 bases, J shed 6 bases, and the junction held 5 bases outside the gene matches. This CDR3 has 15 amino acids. The CDR3 coding sequence is TGTGCCAGCAGCCCCCGGACAGGGGCTAATTCACCCCTCCACTTT. Amino acid sequence: CASSPRTGANSPLHF. Combining the CDR3 with reference TRBV7-2 and TRBJ1-6 gives the whole variable domain GAGVSQSPSNKVTEKGKDVELRCDPISGHTALYWYRQSLGQGLEFLIYFQGNSAPDKSGLPSDRFSAERTGGSVSTLTIQRTQQEDSAVYLCASSPRTGANSPLHFGNGTRLTVT.

This clonotype occurred many times. The chain joins TRBV7-9 to TRBJ2-7, with a tentative D call TRBD2 (6 bases). Germline values: CDR1 SEHNR, CDR2 FQNEAQ (reference sequence). V shed 6 bases and J shed 0 bases, with 9 bases lying between them. The CDR3 sequence is 13 residues long. The CDR3 protein is CASSRGSSYEQYF. CDR3 sequence (DNA): TGTGCCAGCAGTCGGGGGTCCTCCTACGAGCAGTACTTC.

This clonotype was observed many times. J is TRBJ1-1 and V is TRBV5-1; 9 bases fit TRBD1. CDR3 length: 14 amino acids. Germline V lookup: CDR1 SGHRS, CDR2 YFSETQ. Trimming cost V 4 bases and J 6 bases; bases outside gene matches: 7. The CDR3 reads CASSVRTGVSEAFF. DNA of the CDR3: TGCGCCAGCAGCGTGCGGACAGGGGTATCTGAAGCTTTCTTT.

By share, this clonotype ranks as medium-sized. The CDR3 sequence: CASSQESTLAGRDEQFF. DNA for the CDR3: TGCGCCAGCAGCCAAGAATCTACCCTAGCAGGTCGGGATGAGCAGTTCTTC. J is TRBJ2-1 and V is TRBV4-1; the D gene is possibly TRBD2 (5 bases). The CDR3 runs to 17 residues. Trimming left V 0 bases short and J 8 bases short, with 20 bases between. Germline assignment: CDR1 MGHRA and CDR2 YSYEKL.

This clonotype came up many times. The rearrangement uses TRBV27 and TRBJ2-1, with TRBD1 matching 8 bases. Germline assignment: CDR1 MNHEY and CDR2 SMNVEV (reference sequence). V lost 3 bases, J lost 7 bases, and 5 bases stayed unmatched. This CDR3 spans 14 amino acids. As DNA, the CDR3 is TGTGCCAGCAGTTTTAAGGGACAGGCGAATGAGCAGTTCTTC. Amino acid sequence: CASSFKGQANEQFF.